This TCR beta chain was obtained from a study of T cells expressing NK-cell markers. Study in general: With respect to HCMV, seven of the eight sequenced donors were seropositive, and one was seronegative.

Study findings and constraints: Expanded NKG2C+ T cell clones were not confirmed as HCMV-specific.

Details on this clonotype: Antigen specificity is unknown.

After re-calling the 5' RACE reads, TCRdb lists one entry per CDR3 protein, DNA absent. Recorded for this sample: about 260,000 distinct CDR3 sequences. Looked up from germline, CDR1 is SGHAT and CDR2 is FQNNGV. CDR3 length equals 16 residues. The receptor's source is a man aged 18 to 30 in good health. The sample was blood T cells: a sorted CD56 or NKG2C T cell subset, CD4+ or CD8+ T cells, or bulk PBMC T cells (not recorded which). This chain links TRBV11-2 with TRBJ2-5; TCRdb indicates TRBD1, and absent DNA this call remains unverified. The CDR3: CASSRIKRTVRETQYF.